Presented here are 17 T cell receptor beta chains from one specimen sequenced in a study of cytomegalovirus exposure and HLA in healthy donors. PCR was performed using 60 Vbeta and 13 Jbeta primers. Here immunoSEQ multiplex PCR was the method, and the copy in TCRdb shows in-frame clones only, minus some. The sample yields 200,000 to 300,000 clones, about four fifths seen once. Sequences were obtained from PBMCs. The receptors were sampled from a woman aged 40 to 50 in good health and CMV-seropositive.

This chain uses TRBV7-9 with TRBJ1-1; TRBD1 might be the D (5 bases). Germline CDR1 SEHNR, CDR2 FQNEAQ (reference sequence). The CDR3 has 15 residues. Trimming removed 0 bases at V and 0 bases at J, with 8 bases between. The CDR3, as DNA: TGTGCCAGCAGCTTAGCTTCAGGGCTGAACACTGAAGCTTTCTTT. It translates to CASSLASGLNTEAFF.

In DNA, the CDR3 is TGTGCCAGCAGCAAACCGACTAGCGGGATGCAGTTCTTC. Its protein is CASSKPTSGMQFF. This chain links TRBV7-3 with TRBJ2-1; 11 bases are a match to TRBD2. This CDR3 is built from 13 residues. From germline, CDR1 is SGHTA and CDR2 FQGTGA. With 5 bases clipped from V and 12 bases from J, the junction kept 6 bases outside the gene matches. Full variable domain (remainder filled in from reference TRBV7-3 and TRBJ2-1): GAGVSQTPSNKVTEKGKYVELRCDPISGHTALYWYRQSLGQGPEFLIYFQGTGAADDSGLPNDRFFAVRPEGSVSTLKIQRTERGDSAVYLCASSKPTSGMQFFGPGTRLTVL.

As to this clone: Within the sample, other DNA sequences also encode this same CDR3. V gene TRBV9 combines with J gene TRBJ1-6; the match to TRBD1 covers 7 bases. The CDR3 is made up of 14 amino acids. Germline V gene sequence: CDR1 SGDLS, CDR2 YYNGEE. With V trimmed by 0 bases and J by 9 bases, 3 bases remained unmatched. The CDR3 sequence is CASSVEGGGSPLHF. The CDR3 DNA reads as TGTGCCAGCAGCGTAGAAGGGGGCGGTTCACCCCTCCACTTT.

This chain links TRBV9 with TRBJ1-5; a weak D match, TRBD1 (5 bases). Germline assignment: CDR1 SGDLS and CDR2 YYNGEE. The CDR3 loop spans 15 amino acids. Trimming cost V 0 bases and J 4 bases, with 11 bases left between them. CDR3 sequence reads: CASSVDPGQNQPQHF. The CDR3 DNA reads TGTGCCAGCAGCGTAGACCCAGGACAAAATCAGCCCCAGCATTTT. Complete variable domain (other parts from reference TRBV9 and TRBJ1-5): DSGVTQTPKHLITATGQRVTLRCSPRSGDLSVYWYQQSLDQGLQFLIQYYNGEERAKGNILERFSAQQFPDLHSELNLSSLELGDSALYFCASSVDPGQNQPQHFGDGTRLSIL.

With respect to this clone: This CDR3 fails to terminate in the conserved phenylalanine or tryptophan, so it likely reflects a read error. No DNA is shown, since the ends of the CDR3 on it are uncertain; the CDR3 is the one TCRdb lists. The rearrangement links TRBV14 to TRBJ1-6. Germline lookup yields CDR1 SGHDN and CDR2 FVKESK. The CDR3 has 13 amino acids, counting both end residues. CDR3 protein: CASSQCSRGPGGL.

This chain connects TRBV6-1 to TRBJ1-2; 10 nucleotides agree with TRBD1. The CDR3 totals 14 residues. Looked up from germline, CDR1 is MNHNS and CDR2 is SASEGT. V trimming: 6 bases; J trimming: 4 bases; junction bases outside the gene matches: 5. CDR3 amino acids: CASRGQGRSYGYTF. CDR3 in DNA: TGTGCCAGCAGGGGACAGGGGAGAAGCTATGGCTACACCTTC.

The chain couples TRBV7-2 to TRBJ2-7; possibly TRBD1 for D (6 bases). This CDR3 has 12 amino acids. Deletions cut 3 bases from V and 6 bases from J, with 9 bases between. Per the germline V gene, CDR1 is SGHTA and CDR2 is FQGNSA. The CDR3: CASSLAGAEQYF. The DNA for the CDR3 is TGTGCCAGCAGCTTGGCAGGGGCCGAGCAGTACTTC. The full variable domain, its missing parts supplied by reference TRBV7-2 and TRBJ2-7, is GAGVSQSPSNKVTEKGKDVELRCDPISGHTALYWYRQSLGQGLEFLIYFQGNSAPDKSGLPSDRFSAERTGGSVSTLTIQRTQQEDSAVYLCASSLAGAEQYFGPGTRLTVT.

The J gene is TRBJ1-1, the V gene TRBV19, with D perhaps matching TRBD1 (6 bases). The ends were cut back, 3 bases at V and 0 bases at J, with 8 bases in the middle. The CDR3 is made up of 14 amino acids. The germline V gene has CDR1 LNHDA and CDR2 SQIVND (reference sequence). CDR3 nucleotides: TGTGCCAGTAGTATTAACAGGGTGAACACTGAAGCTTTCTTT. Amino acid sequence: CASSINRVNTEAFF.

The chain has TRBV30 and TRBJ2-7; a weak D match, TRBD2 (6 bases). The CDR3 length is 14 residues. Germline CDR1 is GTSNPN and CDR2 is SVGIG (reference sequence). Trimming stripped 0 bases from V and 1 base from J, with 10 bases between. The CDR3: CAWSVQLASYEQYF. The CDR3, as DNA: TGTGCCTGGAGTGTACAGCTAGCGTCCTACGAGCAGTACTTC. Together with reference TRBV30 and TRBJ2-7, the CDR3 gives the full variable domain: SQTIHQWPATLVQPVGSPLSLECTVEGTSNPNLYWYRQAAGRGLQLLFYSVGIGQISSEVPQNLSASRPQDRQFILSSKKLLLSDSGFYLCAWSVQLASYEQYFGPGTRLTVT.

The chain joins TRBV9 to TRBJ2-5; TRBD2 is a possible D gene (5 bases). Per germline, CDR1 SGDLS and CDR2 YYNGEE. Trimming shortened V by 3 bases and J by 3 bases, and 12 bases separated the two germline ends. The CDR3 extends over 14 amino acids. CDR3 sequence (DNA): TGTGCCAGCAGCGCCCCGGACGGGAAAGAGACCCAGTACTTC. Amino acids: CASSAPDGKETQYF.

DNA for the CDR3: TGCGCCAGCAGCAAAGGGACTAGCGGGCGGGCAGGCGAGCAGTACTTC. Translating gives CASSKGTSGRAGEQYF. The V and J genes are TRBV4-3 and TRBJ2-7; 12 positions match TRBD2. There are 16 residues in the CDR3. Germline V gene sequence: CDR1 LGHNA, CDR2 YSLEER. J gave up 6 bases and V 5 bases, and 11 bases lay outside the gene matches.

This clone was found once. The chain recombines TRBV30 with TRBJ2-2; a weak D match, TRBD1 (5 bases). In germline, CDR1 is GTSNPN, CDR2 SVGIG (reference sequence). Trimming removed 8 bases from V and 5 bases from J, with 15 bases in between. CDR3 length: 13 residues. The CDR3 protein is CARRDFRTGELFF. The CDR3 coding sequence is TGTGCCCGCAGGGATTTTAGGACCGGGGAGCTGTTTTTT.

V and J are TRBV7-2 and TRBJ2-1, with a possible D match to TRBD1 (5 bases). CDR1 is SGHTA, CDR2 FQGNSA, per germline. Between the trimmed V and J ends, which lost 2 bases and 8 bases, there was a span of 10 bases. The CDR3 totals 13 residues. In nucleotides, the CDR3 is TGTGCCAGCAGCTTACGCAGGGTTGATGAGCAGTTCTTC. It yields the protein CASSLRRVDEQFF.

The V call is TRBV18, the J call TRBJ2-3; D is possibly TRBD1 (6 bases). V lost 5 bases and J 2 bases, leaving 8 bases between the germline ends. This CDR3 region has 13 residues. CDR1 is KGHSH, CDR2 LQKENI, per germline. The DNA for the CDR3 is TGTGCCAGCTCAAGGACAGCCACAGATACGCAGTATTTT. It encodes CASSRTATDTQYF.

The J gene is TRBJ1-5, the V gene TRBV5-6; 7 bases map to TRBD1. V lost 8 bases to trimming and J lost 7 bases; unmatched junction nucleotides: 9. The CDR3 extends over 13 amino acids. Germline CDR1 is SGHDT and CDR2 is YYEEEE. The CDR3 spells CASSRGAAQPQHF. DNA for the CDR3: TGTGCCAGTTCCAGGGGGGCAGCCCAGCCCCAGCATTTT.

This sequence joins TRBV6-4 and TRBJ2-1; TRBD2 aligns across 10 bases. V shed 6 bases, J shed 7 bases, and the junction held 9 bases outside the gene matches. The germline CDR1 and CDR2 sequences are MRHNA and SNTAGT. This CDR3 region has 15 residues. CDR3 loop: CASRALAGVPNEQFF. Here the CDR3 DNA reads TGTGCCAGCAGAGCTCTAGCGGGAGTGCCAAATGAGCAGTTCTTC.

This clone came up once. The V call is TRBV5-1, the J call TRBJ2-7; D might be TRBD2 (9 bases). Germline CDR1 SGHRS, CDR2 YFSETQ. This CDR3 spans 18 amino acids. Deletions cut 0 bases from V and 2 bases from J, with 21 bases between. The CDR3 sequence is CASSLGQGLAGVTYEQYF. The DNA of the CDR3 is TGCGCCAGCAGCTTGGGACAGGGGTTAGCGGGAGTAACCTACGAGCAGTACTTC.